Each of the 9 T cell receptor beta chains below was sequenced from the same sample in a study of blood T cell repertoires in COVID-19. Libraries were prepared by immunoSEQ multiplex PCR; TCRdb keeps only in-frame clonotypes and omits some of them. The sample includes over 300,000 clones, 70% to 90% seen only once; the top ten take around 7.8%. Material: peripheral blood. These receptors all stem from a human donor in a cohort sampled during active COVID-19.

The CDR3 nucleotides are TGCGCCAGTAACAAGGACACCCAAGAGACCCAGTACTTC. It translates to CASNKDTQETQYF. The chain links TRBV5-1 to TRBJ2-5; D perhaps matches TRBD1 (5 bases). CDR3 size: 13 residues. Germline V CDR1 and CDR2: SGHRS, YFSETQ. Trimming pared 8 bases from V and 1 base from J, leaving 12 bases between.

This clone occurred once. Within the sample, other DNA sequences also encode this same CDR3. The V call is TRBV19, the J call TRBJ1-1; D is ambiguous. The V end lost 3 bases, the J end lost 5 bases, and 13 bases lay between the germline ends. This CDR3 is 14 amino acids long. From germline, CDR1 is LNHDA and CDR2 SQIVND (reference sequence). The CDR3 sequence is CASSIPGDVTEAFF. CDR3 nucleotides: TGTGCCAGTAGTATTCCCGGGGATGTAACTGAAGCTTTCTTT.

This chain uses TRBV12-3 or TRBV12-4 with TRBJ1-2; weak D call: TRBD1 (6 bases). V lost 3 bases, J lost 8 bases, and 10 bases lay in between. The CDR3 length is 12 residues. The CDR3 DNA follows: TGTGCCAGCAGTTTCACAGGGCGAGGCTACACCTTC. Protein product: CASSFTGRGYTF.

The rearrangement links TRBV6-5 to TRBJ2-3, with 7 bases fitting TRBD2. V lost 6 bases, J lost 4 bases, and 10 bases stayed unmatched. The CDR3 is made up of 15 amino acids. Germline-derived CDR1 and CDR2 are MNHEY and SVGAGI. CDR3 in DNA: TGTGCCAGCAGAGAGTCGGGAGGCACCCCAGATACGCAGTATTTT. Its translation is CASRESGGTPDTQYF.

The chain joins TRBV7-2 to TRBJ1-3; D is possibly TRBD1 (6 bases). Germline V gives CDR1 SGHTA, CDR2 FQGNSA. The V and J ends lost 5 bases and 4 bases respectively, with 15 bases between them. The CDR3 covers 15 residues. CDR3 DNA sequence: TGTGCCAGCAGCCCCGTGCGGGGGCCCGGAAACACCATATATTTT. Encoded protein: CASSPVRGPGNTIYF.

The CDR3 DNA reads as TGTGCCAGCGGGGGGACAGGGAGCCTCTCCGAGCAGTACTTC. Amino acid sequence: CASGGTGSLSEQYF. This chain uses TRBV7-9 with TRBJ2-7; 9 positions match TRBD1. Germline CDR1 reads SEHNR; CDR2 reads FQNEAQ (reference sequence). This CDR3 has 14 amino acids. V dropped 8 bases and J dropped 6; count of bases not matched to a gene: 11.

The V gene is TRBV15, the J gene TRBJ2-5; TRBD1 agrees at 10 bases. The CDR3 has 17 amino acids. The junction had 12 bases not matched to a gene; V was cut back by 6 bases and J by 2 bases. The germline CDR1 and CDR2 sequences are LNHNV and YYDKDF (reference sequence). The CDR3 loop reads CATSPGQGIGGQETQYF. CDR3 DNA: TGTGCCACCAGTCCGGGACAGGGGATCGGGGGTCAAGAGACCCAGTACTTC.

The chain is built from TRBV2 and TRBJ2-5; 8 nucleotides agree with TRBD2. The CDR3 has 15 residues. J was trimmed by 5 bases and V by 7 bases; bases with no gene match: 12. Germline CDR1 SNHLY, CDR2 FYNNEI. The CDR3 spells CASKGAGAKVETQYF. The DNA of the CDR3 is TGTGCCAGCAAGGGAGCGGGGGCTAAGGTCGAGACCCAGTACTTC.

This clone was observed many times. The chain is built from TRBV4-2 and TRBJ2-2; 8 bases fit TRBD1. V dropped 2 bases and J dropped 4; count of bases not matched to a gene: 6. CDR3 length equals 16 residues. Looked up from germline, CDR1 is LGHNA and CDR2 is YNFKEQ. The CDR3 coding sequence is TGTGCCAGCAGCCAACCGGACAGGGTATCCACCGGGGAGCTGTTTTTT. It specifies CASSQPDRVSTGELFF.